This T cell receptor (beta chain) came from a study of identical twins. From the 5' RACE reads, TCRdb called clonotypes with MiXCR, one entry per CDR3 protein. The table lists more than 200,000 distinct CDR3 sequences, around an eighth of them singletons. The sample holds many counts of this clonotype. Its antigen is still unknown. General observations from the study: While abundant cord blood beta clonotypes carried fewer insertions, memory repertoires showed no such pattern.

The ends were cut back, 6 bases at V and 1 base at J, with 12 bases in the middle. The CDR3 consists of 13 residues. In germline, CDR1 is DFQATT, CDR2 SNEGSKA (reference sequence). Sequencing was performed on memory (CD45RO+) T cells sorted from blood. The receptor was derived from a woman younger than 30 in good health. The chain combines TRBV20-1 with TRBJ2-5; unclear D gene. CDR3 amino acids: CSAPGRFQETQYF. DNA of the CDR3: TGCAGTGCCCCCGGGCGATTCCAAGAGACCCAGTACTTC.